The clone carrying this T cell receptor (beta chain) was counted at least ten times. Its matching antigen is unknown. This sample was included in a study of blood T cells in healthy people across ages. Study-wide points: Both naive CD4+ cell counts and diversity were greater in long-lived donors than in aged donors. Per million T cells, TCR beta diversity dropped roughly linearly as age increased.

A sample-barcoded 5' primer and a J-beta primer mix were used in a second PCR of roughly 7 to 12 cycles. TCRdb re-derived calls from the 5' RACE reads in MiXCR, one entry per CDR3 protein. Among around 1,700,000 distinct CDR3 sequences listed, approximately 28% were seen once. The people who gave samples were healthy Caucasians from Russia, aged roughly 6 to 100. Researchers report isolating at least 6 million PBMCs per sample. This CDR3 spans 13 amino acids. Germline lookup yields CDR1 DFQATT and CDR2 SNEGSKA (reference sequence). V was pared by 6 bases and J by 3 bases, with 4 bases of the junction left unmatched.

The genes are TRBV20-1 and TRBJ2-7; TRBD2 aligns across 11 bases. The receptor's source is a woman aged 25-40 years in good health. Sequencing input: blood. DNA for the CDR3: TGCAGTGCCACTAGCGGGAGTCTCTACGAGCAGTACTTC. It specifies CSATSGSLYEQYF.